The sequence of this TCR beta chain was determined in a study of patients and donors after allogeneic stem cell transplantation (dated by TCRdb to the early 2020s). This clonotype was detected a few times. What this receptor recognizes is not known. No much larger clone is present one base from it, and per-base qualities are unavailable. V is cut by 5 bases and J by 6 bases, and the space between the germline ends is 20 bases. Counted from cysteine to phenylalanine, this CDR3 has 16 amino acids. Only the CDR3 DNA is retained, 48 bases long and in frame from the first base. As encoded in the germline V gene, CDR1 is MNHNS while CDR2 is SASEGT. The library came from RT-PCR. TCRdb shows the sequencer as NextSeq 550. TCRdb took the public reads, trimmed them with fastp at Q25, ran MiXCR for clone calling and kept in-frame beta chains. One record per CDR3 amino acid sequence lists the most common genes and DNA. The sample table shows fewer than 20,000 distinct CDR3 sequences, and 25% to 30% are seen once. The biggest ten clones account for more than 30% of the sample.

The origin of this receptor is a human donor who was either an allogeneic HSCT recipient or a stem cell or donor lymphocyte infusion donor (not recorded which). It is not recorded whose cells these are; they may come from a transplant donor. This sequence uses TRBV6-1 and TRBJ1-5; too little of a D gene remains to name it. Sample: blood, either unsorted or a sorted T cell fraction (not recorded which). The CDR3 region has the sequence CASSFRRYGRSQPQHF. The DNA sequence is TGTGCCAGCAGTTTTCGTCGCTACGGCCGTAGTCAGCCCCAGCATTTT.